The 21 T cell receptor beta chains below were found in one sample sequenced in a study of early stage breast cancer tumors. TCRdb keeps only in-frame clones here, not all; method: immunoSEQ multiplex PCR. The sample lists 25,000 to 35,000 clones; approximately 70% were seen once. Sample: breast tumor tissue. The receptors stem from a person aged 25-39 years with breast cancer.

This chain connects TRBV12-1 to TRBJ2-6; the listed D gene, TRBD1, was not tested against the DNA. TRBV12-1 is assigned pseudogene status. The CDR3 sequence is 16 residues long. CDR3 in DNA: TGTGCCAGCAGCGTGTATAGACAAAGTCGGGCCAACGTCCTGACTTTC. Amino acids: CASSVYRQSRANVLTF.

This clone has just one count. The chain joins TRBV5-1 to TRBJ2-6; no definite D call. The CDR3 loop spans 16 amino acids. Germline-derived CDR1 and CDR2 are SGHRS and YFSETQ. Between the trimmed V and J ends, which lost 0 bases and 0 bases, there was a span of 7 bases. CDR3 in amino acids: CASSLDTSSGANVLTF. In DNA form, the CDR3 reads TGCGCCAGCAGCTTGGATACAAGCTCTGGGGCCAACGTCCTGACTTTC.

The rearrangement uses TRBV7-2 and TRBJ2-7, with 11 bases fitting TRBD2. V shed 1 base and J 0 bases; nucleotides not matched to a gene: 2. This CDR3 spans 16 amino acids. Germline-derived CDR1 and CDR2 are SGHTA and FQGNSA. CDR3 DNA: TGTGCCAGCAGCTTAGGACTAGCGGGGCTCTCCTACGAGCAGTACTTC. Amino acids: CASSLGLAGLSYEQYF.

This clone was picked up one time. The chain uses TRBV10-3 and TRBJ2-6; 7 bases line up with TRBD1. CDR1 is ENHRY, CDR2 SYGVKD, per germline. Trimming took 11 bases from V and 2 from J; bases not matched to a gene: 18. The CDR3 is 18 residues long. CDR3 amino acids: CAVANRGVLGPGANVLTF. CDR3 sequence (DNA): TGTGCCGTAGCGAACAGGGGCGTCTTAGGCCCTGGGGCCAACGTCCTGACTTTC.

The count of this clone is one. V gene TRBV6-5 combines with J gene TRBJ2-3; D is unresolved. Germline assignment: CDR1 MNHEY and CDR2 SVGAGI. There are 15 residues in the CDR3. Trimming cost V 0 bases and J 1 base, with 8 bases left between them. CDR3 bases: TGTGCCAGCAGTTACTCGGCTAGGGGCACAGATACGCAGTATTTT. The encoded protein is CASSYSARGTDTQYF.

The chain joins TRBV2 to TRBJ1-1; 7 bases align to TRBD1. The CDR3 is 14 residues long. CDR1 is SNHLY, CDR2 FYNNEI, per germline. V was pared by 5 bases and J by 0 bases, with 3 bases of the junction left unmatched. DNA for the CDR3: TGTGCCAGCAGTATACAGGGGATGAACACTGAAGCTTTCTTT. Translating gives CASSIQGMNTEAFF.

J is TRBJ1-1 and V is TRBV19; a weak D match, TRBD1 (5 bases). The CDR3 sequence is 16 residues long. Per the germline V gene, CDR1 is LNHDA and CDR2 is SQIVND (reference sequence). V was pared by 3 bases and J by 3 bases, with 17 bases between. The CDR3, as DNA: TGTGCCAGTAGTATTGGTTCGCAGGGCGGGTACACTGAAGCTTTCTTT. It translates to CASSIGSQGGYTEAFF.

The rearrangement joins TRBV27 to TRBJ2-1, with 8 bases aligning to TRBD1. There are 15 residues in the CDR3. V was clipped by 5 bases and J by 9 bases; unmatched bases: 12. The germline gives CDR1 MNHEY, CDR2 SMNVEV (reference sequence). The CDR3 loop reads CASSGYWTGLSEQFF. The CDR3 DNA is TGTGCCAGCAGTGGATACTGGACAGGGTTGAGTGAGCAGTTCTTC.

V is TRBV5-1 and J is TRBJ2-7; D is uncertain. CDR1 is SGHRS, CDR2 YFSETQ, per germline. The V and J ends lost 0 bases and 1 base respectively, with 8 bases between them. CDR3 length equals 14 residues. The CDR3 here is CASSLGSQSYEQYF. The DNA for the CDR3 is TGCGCCAGCAGCTTGGGAAGTCAGTCCTACGAGCAGTACTTC.

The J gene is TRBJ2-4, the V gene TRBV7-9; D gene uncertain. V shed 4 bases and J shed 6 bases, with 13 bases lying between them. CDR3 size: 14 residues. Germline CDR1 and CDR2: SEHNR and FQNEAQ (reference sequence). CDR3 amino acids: CASSSKGPGNIQYF. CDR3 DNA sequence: TGTGCCAGCAGCTCAAAGGGCCCGGGAAACATTCAGTACTTC.

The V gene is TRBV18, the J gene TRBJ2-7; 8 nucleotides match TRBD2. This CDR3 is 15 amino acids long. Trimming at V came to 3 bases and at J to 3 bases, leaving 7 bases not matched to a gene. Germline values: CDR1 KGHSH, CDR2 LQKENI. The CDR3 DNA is TGTGCCAGCTCACCCTCGGCGGGAGGTGACTACGAGCAGTACTTC. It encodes CASSPSAGGDYEQYF.

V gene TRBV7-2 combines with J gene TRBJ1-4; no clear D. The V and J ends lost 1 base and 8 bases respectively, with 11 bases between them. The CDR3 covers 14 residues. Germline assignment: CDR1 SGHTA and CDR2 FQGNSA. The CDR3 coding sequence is TGTGCCAGCAGCTTAGGAGGTGCTAGGGAAAAACTGTTTTTT. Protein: CASSLGGAREKLFF.

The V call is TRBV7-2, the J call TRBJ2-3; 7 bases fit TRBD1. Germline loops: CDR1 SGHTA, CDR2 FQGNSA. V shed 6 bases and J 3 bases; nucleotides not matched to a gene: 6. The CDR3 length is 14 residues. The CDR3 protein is CASRGQIITDTQYF. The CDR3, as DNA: TGTGCCAGCAGGGGACAGATTATTACAGATACGCAGTATTTT. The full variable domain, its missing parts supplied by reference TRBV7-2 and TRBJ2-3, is GAGVSQSPSNKVTEKGKDVELRCDPISGHTALYWYRQSLGQGLEFLIYFQGNSAPDKSGLPSDRFSAERTGGSVSTLTIQRTQQEDSAVYLCASRGQIITDTQYFGPGTRLTVL.

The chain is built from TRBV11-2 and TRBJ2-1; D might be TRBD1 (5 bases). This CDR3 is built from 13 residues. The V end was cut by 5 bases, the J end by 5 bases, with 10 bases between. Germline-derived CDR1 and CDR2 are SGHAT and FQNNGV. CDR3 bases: TGTGCCAGCAGCATGGACACGCACAATGAGCAGTTCTTC. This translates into CASSMDTHNEQFF.

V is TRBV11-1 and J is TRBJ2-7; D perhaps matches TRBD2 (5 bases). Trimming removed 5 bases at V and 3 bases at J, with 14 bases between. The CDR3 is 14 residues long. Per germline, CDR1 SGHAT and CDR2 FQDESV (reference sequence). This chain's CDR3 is CASSPPRGGYEQYF. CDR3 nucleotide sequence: TGTGCCAGCAGCCCCCCCCGTGGAGGCTACGAGCAGTACTTC.

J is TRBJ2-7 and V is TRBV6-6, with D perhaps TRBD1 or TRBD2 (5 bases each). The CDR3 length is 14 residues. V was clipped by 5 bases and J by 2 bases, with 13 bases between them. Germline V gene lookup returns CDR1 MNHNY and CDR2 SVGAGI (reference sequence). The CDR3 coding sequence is TGTGCCAGCAGTCCGGGGCTCGGGGCCTACGAGCAGTACTTC. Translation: CASSPGLGAYEQYF.

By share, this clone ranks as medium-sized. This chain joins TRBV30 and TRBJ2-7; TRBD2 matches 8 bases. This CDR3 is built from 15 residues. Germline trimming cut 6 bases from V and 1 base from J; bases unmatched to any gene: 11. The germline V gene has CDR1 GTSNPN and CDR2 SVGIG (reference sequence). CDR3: CACNPESGSSYEQYF. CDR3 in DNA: TGTGCCTGCAACCCGGAGAGCGGGAGTTCCTACGAGCAGTACTTC.

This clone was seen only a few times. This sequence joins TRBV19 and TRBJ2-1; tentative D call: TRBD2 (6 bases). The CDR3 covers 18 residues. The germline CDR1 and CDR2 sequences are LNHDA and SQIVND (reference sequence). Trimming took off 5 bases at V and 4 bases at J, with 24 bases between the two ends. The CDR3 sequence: CASSPVGSGQILYNEQFF. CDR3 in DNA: TGTGCCAGTAGTCCCGTGGGTAGCGGCCAAATCTTATACAATGAGCAGTTCTTC.

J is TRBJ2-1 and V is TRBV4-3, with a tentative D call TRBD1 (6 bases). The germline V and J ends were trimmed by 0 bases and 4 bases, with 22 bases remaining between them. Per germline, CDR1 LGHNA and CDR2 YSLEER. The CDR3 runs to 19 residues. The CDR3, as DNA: TGCGCCAGCAGCCAAGATAGGGGACATCGAGTGGGATTTTACAATGAGCAGTTCTTC. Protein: CASSQDRGHRVGFYNEQFF.

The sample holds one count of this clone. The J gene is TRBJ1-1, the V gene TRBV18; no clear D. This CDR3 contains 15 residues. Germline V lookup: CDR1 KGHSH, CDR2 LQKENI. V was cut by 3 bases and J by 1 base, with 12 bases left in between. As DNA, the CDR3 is TGTGCCAGCTCACCGTCGGACGCACGGAACACTGAAGCTTTCTTT. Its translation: CASSPSDARNTEAFF.

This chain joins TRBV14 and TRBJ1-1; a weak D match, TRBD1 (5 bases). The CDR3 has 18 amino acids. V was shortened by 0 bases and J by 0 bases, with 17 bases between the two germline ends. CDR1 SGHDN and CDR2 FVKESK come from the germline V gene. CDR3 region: CASSQDISGNWVNTEAFF. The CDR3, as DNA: TGTGCCAGCAGCCAAGATATTTCAGGGAATTGGGTGAACACTGAAGCTTTCTTT.